This TCR beta chain was captured by sequencing in a study of human T cells and chemical hapten exposure. Findings and limits, study-wide: Expanded TCRs grouped into significantly more large CDR3 similarity clusters than controls produced.

The library labeled individual cDNA molecules by adding unique molecular identifiers to them. TCRdb re-analysed the RACE reads in MiXCR, keeping a single row per CDR3 protein. The table records about 180,000 distinct CDR3 sequences, approximately 29% of them present only once. The CDR3 is made up of 13 amino acids. In germline, CDR1 is SQVTM, CDR2 ANQGSEA. As to time point: pre-sensitization, week 0. Noted treatment: therapeutic diphenylcyclopropenone sensitization with weekly scalp DPC. Unfractionated whole blood yielded total RNA. As regards this clonotype: Antigen specificity is unknown.

This TCR was sampled from a woman between 25 and 40 years old with alopecia areata. Some clones in this sample may be carry-over from other donors' samples. V gene TRBV29-1 combines with J gene TRBJ2-2, with D perhaps given as TRBD1 or TRBD2 (5 bases each). This sample comprised whole blood, obtained in connection with sensitization to the hapten diphenylcyclopropenone (DPC). The CDR3 bases are TGCACCGGGGCAGCGGCGAACACCGGGGAGCTGTTTTTT. It yields the protein CTGAAANTGELFF.